One and the same sample provided the 26 T cell receptor beta chains below, sequenced in a study of T cell changes during pregnancy in multiple sclerosis. Assay used: immunoSEQ multiplex PCR; TCRdb lists only in-frame clones, some missing. The sample has about 86,000 clones; 85% to 95% are singletons. Sequenced here: peripheral blood, sampled in the first trimester of pregnancy. Receptors originate from a female donor in good health, enrolled as a control in a pregnancy study.

This clone was counted a single time. The rearrangement uses TRBV29-1 and TRBJ2-5, with 7 nucleotides matching TRBD1. Germline loops: CDR1 SQVTM, CDR2 ANQGSEA. Unmatched junction bases numbered 10, after V lost 7 bases and J lost 2 bases. CDR3 length: 14 residues. The CDR3 region has the DNA TGCAGCGCCGAGGGGACAGCCTATCAAGAGACCCAGTACTTC. It translates to CSAEGTAYQETQYF.

The DNA of the CDR3 is TGTGCCAGCTCCCACGACAGGGATTGGGAGCCCCAGCATTTT. Protein: CASSHDRDWEPQHF. The rearrangement joins TRBV18 to TRBJ1-5, with TRBD1 identical over 7 bases. The CDR3 has 14 amino acids. V lost 6 bases to trimming and J lost 8 bases; unmatched junction nucleotides: 10. CDR1 is KGHSH and CDR2 is LQKENI in the germline V gene.

This clone was observed a few times. The chain uses TRBV5-1 and TRBJ1-6; possible D gene TRBD1, 5 bases. CDR1 is SGHRS and CDR2 is YFSETQ in the germline V gene. This CDR3 spans 14 amino acids. V was pared by 4 bases and J by 3 bases, with 8 bases between. Written as DNA, the CDR3 is TGCGCCAGCAGCGCAGACAGCTATAATTCACCCCTCCACTTT. The encoded protein is CASSADSYNSPLHF.

The chain uses TRBV4-1 and TRBJ1-1, with D hard to call. Trimming left V 3 bases short and J 3 bases short, with 5 bases between. CDR1 and CDR2 (germline): MGHRA, YSYEKL. The CDR3 extends over 12 amino acids. Written as DNA, the CDR3 is TGCGCCAGCAGCCATCCATACACTGAAGCTTTCTTT. Protein sequence: CASSHPYTEAFF.

The V gene is TRBV7-2, the J gene TRBJ2-1; 12 bases agree with TRBD2. J gave up 15 bases and V 1 base, and 7 bases lay outside the gene matches. The CDR3 is 14 residues long. Germline assignment: CDR1 SGHTA and CDR2 FQGNSA. The CDR3 coding sequence is TGTGCCAGCAGCTTAGAGACTAGCGGGGGTGATATGTTCTTC. Translating gives CASSLETSGGDMFF.

This sequence joins TRBV7-9 and TRBJ1-2; 7 bases fit TRBD1. V lost 1 base to trimming and J lost 4 bases; unmatched junction nucleotides: 15. The CDR3 length is 18 residues. Germline V CDR1 and CDR2: SEHNR, FQNEAQ (reference sequence). CDR3 in DNA: TGTGCCAGCAGCTTAGATCGGTTAGGACAGGCCGGGGGCTATGGCTACACCTTC. This translates into CASSLDRLGQAGGYGYTF. Supplemented by reference TRBV7-9 and TRBJ1-2, the full variable domain reads DTGVSQNPRHKITKRGQNVTFRCDPISEHNRLYWYRQTLGQGPEFLTYFQNEAQLEKSRLLSDRFSAERPKGSFSTLEIQRTEQGDSAMYLCASSLDRLGQAGGYGYTFGSGTRLTVV.

The gene calls are TRBV6-5 and TRBJ2-6; possibly TRBD1 for D (6 bases). The length of the CDR3 is 15 residues. Per germline, CDR1 MNHEY and CDR2 SVGAGI. Trimming shortened V by 5 bases and J by 2 bases, and 10 bases separated the two germline ends. As DNA, the CDR3 is TGTGCCAGCAGTAGACAGGTAACTGGGGCCAACGTCCTGACTTTC. Its translation: CASSRQVTGANVLTF.

J is TRBJ1-1 and V is TRBV4-2; no firm D call. Looked up from germline, CDR1 is LGHNA and CDR2 is YNFKEQ. CDR3 length: 15 amino acids. Deletions cut 0 bases from V and 5 bases from J, with 13 bases between. CDR3 residues: CASSQDWQAKTEAFF. CDR3 in DNA: TGTGCCAGCAGCCAAGATTGGCAGGCGAAGACTGAAGCTTTCTTT.

This rearrangement joins TRBV5-1 to TRBJ1-2, with 8 bases that match TRBD1. Germline V gene lookup returns CDR1 SGHRS and CDR2 YFSETQ. CDR3 length: 13 amino acids. V was pared by 2 bases and J by 8 bases, with 5 bases of the junction left unmatched. The CDR3 region is CASSFLGQDGYTF. CDR3 nucleotide sequence: TGCGCCAGCAGCTTCTTGGGACAGGACGGCTACACCTTC. Filled out from reference TRBV5-1 and TRBJ1-2, the complete variable domain reads KAGVTQTPRYLIKTRGQQVTLSCSPISGHRSVSWYQQTPGQGLQFLFEYFSETQRNKGNFPGRFSGRQFSNSRSEMNVSTLELGDSALYLCASSFLGQDGYTFGSGTRLTVV.

This clone was seen a single time. The chain has TRBV11-3 and TRBJ2-1, with D perhaps TRBD2 (6 bases). The germline V gene has CDR1 SGHNT and CDR2 YENEEA. V was shortened by 2 bases and J by 2 bases, with 10 bases between the two germline ends. The CDR3 runs 15 residues. CDR3 region: CASSLIPGAYNEQFF. The CDR3 bases are TGTGCCAGCAGCTTAATCCCGGGGGCCTACAATGAGCAGTTCTTC.

This rearrangement joins TRBV4-1 to TRBJ2-5; TRBD1 might be the D (6 bases). The CDR3 length is 14 residues. Deletions cut 1 base from V and 5 bases from J, with 11 bases between. Per the germline V gene, CDR1 is MGHRA and CDR2 is YSYEKL. The CDR3 DNA is TGCGCCAGCAGCCAAGTACAGGGCCACGAGACCCAGTACTTC. Protein sequence: CASSQVQGHETQYF.

V is TRBV29-1 and J is TRBJ1-1, with D uncertain. Germline V CDR1 and CDR2: SQVTM, ANQGSEA. The CDR3 runs 11 residues. Trimming cost V 4 bases and J 1 base, with 4 bases left between them. The CDR3 DNA is TGCAGCGTTGGCGAGAACACTGAAGCTTTCTTT. Protein: CSVGENTEAFF.

J is TRBJ1-1 and V is TRBV7-2; D gene uncertain. CDR3 length equals 12 residues. V was pared by 5 bases and J by 5 bases, with 9 bases between. Germline CDR1 SGHTA, CDR2 FQGNSA. The CDR3 sequence is CASSPTGTEAFF. The CDR3 region has the DNA TGTGCCAGCAGCCCGACGGGGACTGAAGCTTTCTTT.

This chain connects TRBV28 to TRBJ2-7; 10 positions agree with TRBD1. Germline V CDR1 and CDR2: MDHEN, SYDVKM. The V gene end was trimmed by 10 bases and the J gene end by 4 bases; junction bases not matched to a gene: 10. The CDR3 spans 14 residues. CDR3 sequence reads: CATKDPGQGYEQYF. The CDR3 coding sequence is TGTGCCACCAAAGACCCGGGACAGGGGTACGAGCAGTACTTC.

The rearrangement joins TRBV7-3 to TRBJ2-5; TRBD2 matches at 13 bases. Germline V gives CDR1 SGHTA, CDR2 FQGTGA. CDR3 size: 15 residues. Germline trimming cut 6 bases from V and 2 bases from J; bases unmatched to any gene: 3. CDR3 residues: CASSPTSGGQETQYF. CDR3 coding DNA: TGTGCCAGCAGTCCGACTAGCGGGGGGCAAGAGACCCAGTACTTC.

The V and J genes are TRBV2 and TRBJ1-5, with TRBD1 identical over 8 bases. Per germline, CDR1 SNHLY and CDR2 FYNNEI. CDR3 size: 14 residues. V lost 6 bases, J lost 2 bases, and 3 bases stayed unmatched. The CDR3 DNA reads as TGTGCCAGCAGCCCACAGGGGGGCAATCAGCCCCAGCATTTT. This encodes CASSPQGGNQPQHF. Full variable domain (outside the CDR3, taken from reference TRBV2 and TRBJ1-5): EPEVTQTPSHQVTQMGQEVILRCVPISNHLYFYWYRQILGQKVEFLVSFYNNEISEKSEIFDDQFSVERPDGSNFTLKIRSTKLEDSAMYFCASSPQGGNQPQHFGDGTRLSIL.

The rearrangement links TRBV5-8 to TRBJ2-3, with TRBD1 identical over 8 bases. Germline CDR1 is SGHTS and CDR2 is YDEGEE. The J segment lost 2 bases and the V segment lost 2 bases, leaving 4 bases of the junction unmatched. The CDR3 spans 15 residues. CDR3 coding DNA: TGTGCCAGCAGCTTAGGACAGGGCTTCACAGATACGCAGTATTTT. This codes for CASSLGQGFTDTQYF.

The chain carries TRBV7-9 and TRBJ1-5; D might be TRBD1 (5 bases). V was clipped by 5 bases and J by 4 bases, with 12 bases between them. The CDR3 loop spans 14 amino acids. Germline CDR1 reads SEHNR; CDR2 reads FQNEAQ (reference sequence). CDR3 in amino acids: CASSHTGGNQPQHF. The CDR3 DNA reads TGTGCCAGCAGCCACACCGGGGGTAATCAGCCCCAGCATTTT. The variable domain in full, with the rest retrieved from reference TRBV7-9 and TRBJ1-5, is DTGVSQNPRHKITKRGQNVTFRCDPISEHNRLYWYRQTLGQGPEFLTYFQNEAQLEKSRLLSDRFSAERPKGSFSTLEIQRTEQGDSAMYLCASSHTGGNQPQHFGDGTRLSIL.

The J gene is TRBJ1-4, the V gene TRBV27; D gene uncertain. V lost 2 bases, J lost 2 bases, and 6 bases lay in between. From germline, CDR1 is MNHEY and CDR2 SMNVEV (reference sequence). There are 14 residues in the CDR3. CDR3 sequence (DNA): TGTGCCAGCAGTTTACGTAGCACTAATGAAAAACTGTTTTTT. Translating it yields CASSLRSTNEKLFF.

This clone was found once. The chain uses TRBV5-1 and TRBJ2-1; D might be TRBD1 (6 bases). CDR3 size: 14 residues. Trimming pared 0 bases from V and 10 bases from J, leaving 14 bases between. Germline CDR1 is SGHRS and CDR2 is YFSETQ. The CDR3 bases are TGCGCCAGCAGCTTGGTCCCAGGGGCAGGGGAGCAGTTCTTC. This encodes CASSLVPGAGEQFF.

The chain carries TRBV4-3 and TRBJ2-7; TRBD2 might be the D (7 bases). CDR3 length: 15 residues. V lost 0 bases, J lost 6 bases, and 15 bases lay in between. Germline lookup yields CDR1 LGHNA and CDR2 YSLEER. The DNA for the CDR3 is TGCGCCAGCAGCCAAGACTGGGGGGGCTCGTCCGAGCAGTACTTC. This translates into CASSQDWGGSSEQYF.

The chain joins TRBV6-5 to TRBJ1-1; D might be TRBD1 (6 bases). With 4 bases removed from V and 8 bases from J, the gap between germline ends came to 20 bases. This CDR3 spans 15 amino acids. Germline CDR1 and CDR2: MNHEY and SVGAGI. CDR3 amino acids: CASSWGGPLTYEAFF. CDR3 sequence (DNA): TGTGCCAGCAGTTGGGGGGGCCCTCTCACTTACGAAGCTTTCTTT.

This clone was detected only once. This chain joins TRBV5-1 and TRBJ2-7; 8 bases are shared with TRBD1. This CDR3 is 15 amino acids long. The V segment lost 4 bases and the J segment 2 bases; nucleotides outside the gene matches: 8. The germline V gene has CDR1 SGHRS and CDR2 YFSETQ. CDR3 protein: CASSPAGQGAYEQYF. The CDR3 coding sequence is TGCGCCAGCAGCCCAGCAGGACAGGGCGCCTACGAGCAGTACTTC.

The chain uses TRBV7-9 and TRBJ2-5; the D is unclear. CDR3 length equals 13 residues. Germline CDR1 is SEHNR and CDR2 is FQNEAQ (reference sequence). V lost 4 bases, J lost 3 bases, and 9 bases lay in between. The CDR3 coding sequence is TGTGCCAGCAGCTCAGGTCTGGAAGAGACCCAGTACTTC. Its translation is CASSSGLEETQYF.

The V and J genes are TRBV9 and TRBJ2-1, with TRBD2 identical over 10 bases. The germline V gene encodes CDR1 SGDLS and CDR2 YYNGEE. The length of the CDR3 is 16 residues. The junction had 7 bases not matched to a gene; V was cut back by 0 bases and J by 7 bases. The CDR3 region has the DNA TGTGCCAGCAGCGTAGCGCAGCGGGGGGGCCGAAATGAGCAGTTCTTC. Translated, it gives CASSVAQRGGRNEQFF.

The chain combines TRBV6-5 with TRBJ1-1; maybe TRBD1 (5 bases). Germline CDR1 and CDR2: MNHEY and SVGAGI. V dropped 7 bases and J dropped 5 bases, with 17 bases sitting between them. The CDR3 totals 14 residues. The CDR3 bases are TGTGCCAGCAACATGGGGAGGGGACGAACTGAAGCTTTCTTT. Translation gives CASNMGRGRTEAFF.